Listed below are T cell receptor beta chains from one sample, sequenced in a study of blood T cell repertoires in COVID-19. TCRdb keeps only in-frame clones here, not all; method: immunoSEQ multiplex PCR. Of around 200,000 clones in the sample, roughly 85% are singletons; the top ten hold 9.5% to 15%. Sequencing used peripheral blood. Receptors were obtained from a woman under 30 who had recovered from COVID-19. Both conserved end residues are part of each CDR3. The D gene is left open where the match is weak. The listing skips clone size in some rows; elsewhere it reads once, few, many or a size class.

once	TRBV5-1	-	TRBJ2-1	TGCGCCAGCAGCTTGTGGGGGGAGGTATACAATGAGCAGTTCTTC	CASSLWGEVYNEQFF
once	TRBV5-1	-	TRBJ2-1	TGCGCCAGCAGCTTGGTATTACAAAATGAGCAGTTCTTC	CASSLVLQNEQFF
-	TRBV5-1	-	TRBJ2-5	TGCGCCAGCAGCTTGCTACAAGAGACCCAGTACTTC	CASSLLQETQYF
-	TRBV9	TRBD2	TRBJ2-1	TGTGCCAGCAGCGTAGCTGGAGGCGGGAGTTACAATGAGCAGTTCTTC	CASSVAGGGSYNEQFF
-	TRBV7-2	-	TRBJ2-7	TGTGCCAGCAGCTTAGGGGCTCACGAGCAGTACTTC	CASSLGAHEQYF
-	TRBV27	TRBD1	TRBJ1-1	TGTGCCAGCAGTCAGAACAGGGGGTATCGGGACACTGAAGCTTTCTTT	CASSQNRGYRDTEAFF
-	TRBV9	TRBD1	TRBJ1-2	TGTGCCAGCAGCGTGGGGACAGGGCTCAGGTATGGCTACACCTTC	CASSVGTGLRYGYTF
-	TRBV20-1	TRBD1	TRBJ1-1	TGCAGTGCCCTTACAGGGGGTGAAGCTTTCTTT	CSALTGGEAFF
-	TRBV19	-	TRBJ1-5	TGTGCCAGTAGTATGTCAGGTTATAGCAATCAGCCCCAGCATTTT	CASSMSGYSNQPQHF
once	TRBV30	-	TRBJ1-1	TGTGCCTGGAGTGTGTCCCGCGGAGAAGCTTTCTTT	CAWSVSRGEAFF
-	TRBV11-2	-	TRBJ2-7	TGTGCCAGCAGCACGCGGGACGGCCAATACTACGAGCAGTACTTC	CASSTRDGQYYEQYF
-	TRBV25-1	TRBD2	TRBJ2-1	TGTGCCAGCAGTGCCCGACTAGCGGGAGATAACGACAATGAGCAGTTCTTC	CASSARLAGDNDNEQFF
-	TRBV6-6	-	TRBJ1-2	TGTGCCAGCAGTTACTCTCAACAGGGAAATGGCTACACCTTC	CASSYSQQGNGYTF
few	TRBV25-1	TRBD1	TRBJ1-1	TGTGCCAGCAGTGAATACCCGACAGGGGATGGCACTGAAGCTTTCTTT	CASSEYPTGDGTEAFF
-	TRBV7-2	TRBD2	TRBJ2-7	TGTGCCAGCAGTTTTAGCGGGAGTCCCTACGAGCAGTACTTC	CASSFSGSPYEQYF
-	TRBV5-8	-	TRBJ1-1	TGTGCCAGCAGCTTGGTTGGACAGATGAACACTGAAGCTTTCTTT	CASSLVGQMNTEAFF
-	TRBV3-1/TRBV3-2	-	TRBJ1-2	TGTGCCAGCAGCCACGACAGCTTTCGGGACTATGGCTACACCTTC	CASSHDSFRDYGYTF
-	TRBV6-1	-	TRBJ2-1	TGTGCCAGCAGTGAAGTACGCGGAAATGAGCAGTTCTTC	CASSEVRGNEQFF
few	TRBV13	-	TRBJ2-1	TGTGCCAGCAACTCCAAGCACTACAATGAGCAGTTCTTC	CASNSKHYNEQFF
-	TRBV6-2/TRBV6-3	-	TRBJ2-7	TGTGCCAGCAGTTACGGCTGGGGGCCCTACGAGCAGTACTTC	CASSYGWGPYEQYF
-	TRBV19	TRBD1	TRBJ2-7	TGTGCCAGTAGAGCCGCGGGACAGGGTGTCCACGAGCAGTACTTC	CASRAAGQGVHEQYF
once	TRBV2	TRBD1	TRBJ1-5	TGTGCCAGCAGCCATATCCCACAGGGGAGTAGCAATCAGCCCCAGCATTTT	CASSHIPQGSSNQPQHF
-	TRBV5-5	-	TRBJ1-3	TGTGCCAGCAGGGATGGACTGAGCTCTGGAAACACCATATATTTT	CASRDGLSSGNTIYF
-	TRBV23-1	TRBD1	TRBJ1-5	TGCGCCAGCATTTCAGACAGGGGAGGGGATAGCAATCAGCCCCAGCATTTT	CASISDRGGDSNQPQHF
-	TRBV18	TRBD1	TRBJ1-2	TGTGCCAGCTCACCCGGACAGGGCCGGGGTAACTATGGCTACACCTTC	CASSPGQGRGNYGYTF
-	TRBV24-1	TRBD1	TRBJ1-2	TGTGCCACCAGTGATCGGACAGGGGGCATGTTCTATGGCTACACCTTC	CATSDRTGGMFYGYTF
-	TRBV28	TRBD1	TRBJ1-4	TGTGCCAGCACGCGACAGGGCCCAACTAATGAAAAACTGTTTTTT	CASTRQGPTNEKLFF
-	TRBV30	-	TRBJ1-4	TGTGCCTGGGGGGCAGGGGCGACTAATGAAAAACTGTTTTTT	CAWGAGATNEKLFF
-	TRBV4-3	-	TRBJ2-1	TGCGCCAGCAGCCCAACTAGCCACTCCTACAATGAGCAGTTCTTC	CASSPTSHSYNEQFF
-	TRBV3-1/TRBV3-2	TRBD2	TRBJ2-3	TGTGCCAGCAGCCAGGACGGACTAGCGGGGGGCACAGATACGCAGTATTTT	CASSQDGLAGGTDTQYF
-	TRBV7-9	-	TRBJ2-5	TGTGCCAGCAGCGCAAGCGGGTTTCTAGAGACCCAGTACTTC	CASSASGFLETQYF
-	TRBV5-4	TRBD1	TRBJ1-2	TGTGCCAGCAGCTTTGACAGGGGGCGAAACTATGGCTACACCTTC	CASSFDRGRNYGYTF
few	TRBV7-3	TRBD2	TRBJ2-7	TGTGCCAGCAGCCGTAGCGGGAGCTACGAGCAGTACTTC	CASSRSGSYEQYF
few	TRBV18	-	TRBJ2-7	TGTGCCAGCTCACCCAGGGATTCCTACGAGCAGTACTTC	CASSPRDSYEQYF
-	TRBV9	TRBD2	TRBJ2-5	TGTGCCAGCAGCGCGACCGGGACTAATCAAGAGACCCAGTACTTC	CASSATGTNQETQYF
-	TRBV18	-	TRBJ1-6	TGTGCCAGCTCACCTCAGGGGTATTCACCCCTCCACTTT	CASSPQGYSPLHF
-	TRBV7-3	-	TRBJ1-2	TGTGCCAGCAGCCCCGGTGTAGCTCCGGACTATGGCTACACCTTC	CASSPGVAPDYGYTF
-	TRBV10-2	-	TRBJ2-1	TGCGCCAGCAGGGAAGCGGGTTTCCACAATGAGCAGTTCTTC	CASREAGFHNEQFF
-	TRBV9	-	TRBJ1-3	TGTGCCAGCAGCTCTACGCCCCTCCTAAACACCATATATTTT	CASSSTPLLNTIYF
-	TRBV7-2	TRBD2	TRBJ2-7	TGTGCCAGCAGCTTAATGCTAGCGGGAGGCTCCGAGCAGTACTTC	CASSLMLAGGSEQYF
-	TRBV5-1	-	TRBJ2-1	TGCGCCAGCAGCTTGGCTCAGGGGTGCAATGAGCAGTTCTTC	CASSLAQGCNEQFF
-	TRBV5-6	TRBD2	TRBJ2-1	TGTGCCAGCAGCTTGACGCTAGCGGGGGGAAGTAACAATGAGCAGTTCTTC	CASSLTLAGGSNNEQFF
-	TRBV24-1	TRBD2	TRBJ2-1	TGTGCCACCAGTGACGCTAGCGGGAGGTCGAGCGAGCAGTTCTTC	CATSDASGRSSEQFF
-	TRBV7-2	-	TRBJ2-7	TGTGCCAGCAGCCCCCTCTCGGAGCAGTACTTC	CASSPLSEQYF
-	TRBV18	-	TRBJ2-7	TGTGCCAGCTCACCTAAAAACAGGACCCTACTCTACGAGCAGTACTTC	CASSPKNRTLLYEQYF
-	TRBV30	-	TRBJ1-2	TGTGCCAGCCGGAAAGGGGATTACAACTATGGCTACACCTTC	CASRKGDYNYGYTF
-	TRBV5-6	-	TRBJ2-2	TGTGCCAGCAGCTTCAGGCCCGGGGAGCTGTTTTTT	CASSFRPGELFF
-	TRBV5-1	TRBD1	TRBJ1-1	TGCGCCAGCAGCCCACACAGGGGCGGGACTGAAGCTTTCTTT	CASSPHRGGTEAFF
-	TRBV21-1	-	TRBJ2-7	TGTGCCAGCACCCTGGGGGGACAGGGGTGGGAGCAGTACTTC	CASTLGGQGWEQYF
-	TRBV18	-	TRBJ1-5	TGTGCCAGCTCACTTTTCACAGGGTCAAATCAGCCCCAGCATTTT	CASSLFTGSNQPQHF
-	TRBV5-6	-	TRBJ1-5	TGTGCCAGCAGCTTGGGGGGGGTTCAGCCCCAGCATTTT	CASSLGGVQPQHF
-	TRBV6-2/TRBV6-3	TRBD2	TRBJ2-3	TGTGCCAGCAGTCCACGCAGACTAGCGGGAGTTCCAGATACGCAGTATTTT	CASSPRRLAGVPDTQYF
-	TRBV11-2	TRBD2	TRBJ2-6	TGTGCCAGCAGCTTACTGGGACTAGCGACTTCTGGGGCCAACGTCCTGACTTTC	CASSLLGLATSGANVLTF
-	TRBV7-9	TRBD1	TRBJ2-1	TGTGCCAGCAGTCCAGGGACAGGGCTCTACAATGAGCAGTTCTTC	CASSPGTGLYNEQFF
-	TRBV9	TRBD2	TRBJ2-5	TGTGCCAGCAGCGTGGGACTAGCGGGAAGGGAGGAGACCCAGTACTTC	CASSVGLAGREETQYF